The following is a T cell receptor beta chain sequence with its context. Its specificity is not known. PCR used 60 Vbeta primers and 13 Jbeta primers. This table comes from immunoSEQ multiplex PCR, and its TCRdb copy is limited to in-frame clones, with some not included. The data hold around 94,000 clones, with 63% observed a single time. The CDR3 consists of 15 residues. V trimming: 5 bases; J trimming: 5 bases; junction bases outside the gene matches: 8. Germline V lookup: CDR1 MDHEN, CDR2 SYDVKM. The entry originates in a study of cytomegalovirus exposure and HLA in healthy donors. Study-wide findings and caveats: Likely technical artifact: a cluster of highly shared sequence variants.

The source of this sequence is a human donor in good health. This chain links TRBV28 with TRBJ2-7; 11 nucleotides line up with TRBD2. Sequencing input: PBMCs. CDR3 bases: TGTGCCAGCAGTCTTAGCGGGAGGGCGGTTCACGAGCAGTACTTC. It yields the protein CASSLSGRAVHEQYF.